This T cell receptor (beta chain) emerged from a study of shared clonotypes between healthy human individuals. CDR1 SGHRS and CDR2 YFSETQ come from the germline V gene. This CDR3 comprises 11 residues. Deletions cut 2 bases from V and 7 bases from J, with 7 bases between. Researchers partitioned CD4+ cells into CD45RA+ naive and CD45RA-negative memory subsets. Each cell subset's genomic DNA was divided evenly among several immunoSEQ plates. Assay: immunoSEQ multiplex PCR; the TCRdb copy retains only in-frame clones and omits some. The sample lists about 610,000 clones, approximately 97% occurring once.

The V and J genes are TRBV5-1 and TRBJ2-7; D uncertain. The clonotype was recovered from a woman aged 25 to 39 in good health. What was sequenced was naive CD4+ T cells sorted from blood. Subset indicated: CD45RA+ positively selected. CDR3 sequence: CASSFLSEQYF. CDR3 sequence (DNA): TGCGCCAGCAGCTTTCTTTCGGAGCAGTACTTC.